This entry lists 4 T cell receptor beta chains sequenced from one sample in a study of CD8 T cells in ankylosing spondylitis. TCRdb re-analysed the 5' RACE reads in MiXCR, keeping a single row per CDR3 protein. The data hold some 250,000 distinct CDR3 sequences, with more than 20% observed a single time. The material sequenced was blood, either unsorted or a sorted T cell fraction (not recorded which). These TCRs come from a male donor with ankylosing spondylitis or in good health (not recorded which).

The V gene is TRBV23-1, the J gene TRBJ2-2; D gene unclear. TRBV23-1 is an ORF, and what it does is uncertain. The CDR3 is 13 residues long. V was pared by 2 bases and J by 1 base, with 2 bases between. This chain's CDR3 is CASSQRNTGELFF. The CDR3 nucleotides are TGCGCCAGCAGTCAAAGGAACACCGGGGAGCTGTTTTTT.

This clonotype was found a few times. The chain is built from TRBV12-3 or TRBV12-4 and TRBJ2-7; no clear D gene. V was cut by 3 bases and J by 2 bases, with 8 bases left in between. This CDR3 region has 13 residues. CDR3 residues: CASSFPMTYEQYF. The DNA for the CDR3 is TGTGCCAGCAGTTTTCCCATGACCTACGAGCAGTACTTC.

This clonotype was seen ten or more times. The chain combines TRBV12-3 or TRBV12-4 with TRBJ2-5; 15 bases map to TRBD2. V was pared by 5 bases and J by 4 bases, with 5 bases of the junction left unmatched. CDR3 length equals 16 residues. CDR3 DNA: TGTGCCAGCAGTCCTTGGACTAGCGGGGGGGGAGAGACCCAGTACTTC. It codes for CASSPWTSGGGETQYF.

This clonotype was counted ten times or more. The chain employs TRBV5-1 and TRBJ2-3, with D tentatively TRBD1 (6 bases). Germline V CDR1 and CDR2: SGHRS, YFSETQ. The V end lost 6 bases, the J end lost 0 bases, and 11 bases lay between the germline ends. The length of the CDR3 is 14 residues. In DNA, the CDR3 is TGCGCCAGCACGAGACAGGCTAGCACAGATACGCAGTATTTT. It yields the protein CASTRQASTDTQYF.